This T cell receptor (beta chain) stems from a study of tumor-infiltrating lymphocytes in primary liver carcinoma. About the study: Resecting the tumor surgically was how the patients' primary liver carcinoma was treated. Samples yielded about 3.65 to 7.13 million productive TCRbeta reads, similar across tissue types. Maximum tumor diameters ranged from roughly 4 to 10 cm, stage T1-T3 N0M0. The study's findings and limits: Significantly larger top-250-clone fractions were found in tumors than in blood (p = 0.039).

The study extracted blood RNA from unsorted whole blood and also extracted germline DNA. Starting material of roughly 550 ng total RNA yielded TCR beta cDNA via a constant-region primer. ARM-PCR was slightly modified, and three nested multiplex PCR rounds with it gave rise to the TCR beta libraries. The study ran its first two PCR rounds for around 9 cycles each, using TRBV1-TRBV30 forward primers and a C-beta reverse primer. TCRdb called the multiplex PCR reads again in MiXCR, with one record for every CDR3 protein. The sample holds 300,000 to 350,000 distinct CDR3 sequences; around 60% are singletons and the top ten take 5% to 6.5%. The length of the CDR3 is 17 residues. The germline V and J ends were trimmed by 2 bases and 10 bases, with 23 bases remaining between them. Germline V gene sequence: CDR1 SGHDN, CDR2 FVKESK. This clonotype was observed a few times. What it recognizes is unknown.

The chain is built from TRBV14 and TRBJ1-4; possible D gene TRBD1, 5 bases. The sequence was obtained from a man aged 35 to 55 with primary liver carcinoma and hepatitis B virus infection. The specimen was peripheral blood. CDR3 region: CASSQLSPGLNGGKLFF. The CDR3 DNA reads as TGTGCCAGCAGCCAACTCTCTCCGGGATTAAACGGGGGAAAACTGTTTTTT.